This TCR beta chain originates from a study of post-analysis software for immune sequencing data. Germline V gene sequence: CDR1 DFQATT, CDR2 SNEGSKA (reference sequence). CDR3 length: 14 amino acids. The V end lost 1 base, the J end lost 0 bases, and 10 bases lay between the germline ends. Overall study results and limits: Roughly 5 TRBV segments, TRBV5-6, TRBV5-1 and TRBV20-1 among them, were found more frequent in patients than controls.

This clonotype was picked up many times. Its target is unknown. Each TCR beta cDNA library carried unique molecular identifiers. The yield from roughly 1 to 10 million T cells was roughly 500,000 cDNA molecules in total. From the PCR reads, TCRdb called clonotypes with MiXCR, one entry per CDR3 protein. The repertoire holds about 200,000 distinct CDR3 sequences, with 29% as singletons. The rearrangement joins TRBV20-1 to TRBJ2-7; possible D gene TRBD1, 6 bases. This receptor was taken from a girl under 18 with multiple sclerosis. The sequenced material came from blood. The DNA of the CDR3 is TGCAGTGCTAGAGGGGGGACAAACTCCTACGAGCAGTACTTC. It encodes CSARGGTNSYEQYF.